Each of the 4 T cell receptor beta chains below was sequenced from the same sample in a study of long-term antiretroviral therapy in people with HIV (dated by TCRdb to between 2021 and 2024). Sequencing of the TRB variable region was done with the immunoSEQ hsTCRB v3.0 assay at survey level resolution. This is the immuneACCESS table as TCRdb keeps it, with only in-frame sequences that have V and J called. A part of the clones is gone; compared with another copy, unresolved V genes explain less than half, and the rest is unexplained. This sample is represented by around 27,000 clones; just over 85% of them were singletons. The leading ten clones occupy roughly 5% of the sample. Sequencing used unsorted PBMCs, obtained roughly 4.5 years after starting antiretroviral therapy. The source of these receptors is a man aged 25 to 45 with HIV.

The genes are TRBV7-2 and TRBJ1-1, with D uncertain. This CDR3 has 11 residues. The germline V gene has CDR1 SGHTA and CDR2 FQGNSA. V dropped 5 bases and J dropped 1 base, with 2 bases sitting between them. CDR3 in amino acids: CASSQNTEAFF. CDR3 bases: TGTGCCAGCAGCCAGAACACTGAAGCTTTCTTT.

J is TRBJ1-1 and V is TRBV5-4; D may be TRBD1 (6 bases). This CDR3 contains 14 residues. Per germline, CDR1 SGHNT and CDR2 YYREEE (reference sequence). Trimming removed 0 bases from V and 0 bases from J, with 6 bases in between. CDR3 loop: CASSLGQVNTEAFF. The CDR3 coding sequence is TGTGCCAGCAGCTTGGGACAGGTGAACACTGAAGCTTTCTTT.

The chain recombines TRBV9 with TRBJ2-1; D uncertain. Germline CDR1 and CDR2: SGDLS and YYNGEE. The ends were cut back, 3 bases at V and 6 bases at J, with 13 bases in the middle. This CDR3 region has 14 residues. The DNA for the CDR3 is TGTGCCAGCAGCGCTACCGTCGTTTCCAATGAGCAGTTCTTC. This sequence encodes CASSATVVSNEQFF.

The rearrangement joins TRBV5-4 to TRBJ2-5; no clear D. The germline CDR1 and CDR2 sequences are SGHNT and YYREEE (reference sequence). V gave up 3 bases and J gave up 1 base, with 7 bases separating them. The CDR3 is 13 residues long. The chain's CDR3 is CASSSASQETQYF. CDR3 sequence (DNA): TGTGCCAGCAGCTCGGCAAGCCAAGAGACCCAGTACTTC.